Below are 24 T cell receptor beta chains sequenced from a single sample in a study of regulatory T cells in long-lasting Graves disease. Time point noted: newly diagnosed GD, antithyroid drugs for less than 3 months. With RNA extracted from PBMCs as input, the TCR library was made. Arm-PCR with iRepertoire HTBI primers amplified the CDR3 regions for these TCR beta libraries. TCRdb processed the multiplex PCR reads anew with MiXCR; each CDR3 protein has one entry. Among about 470,000 distinct CDR3 sequences, 15% were seen once, and the ten largest hold around 15%. These data were likewise used in another study, on T cells in Graves' hyperthyroidism and ophthalmopathy.

Sequencing was performed on peripheral blood mononuclear cells (PBMCs), taken at new diagnosis, from a patient treated with antithyroid drugs. The receptors originated from a woman aged 25 to 39 with Graves disease.

The sample holds many counts of this clonotype. The V gene is TRBV15, the J gene TRBJ1-1; D possibly corresponds to TRBD1 (6 bases). CDR1 is LNHNV, CDR2 YYDKDF, per germline (reference sequence). The CDR3 is 13 amino acids. The CDR3 DNA reads TGTGCTACCGGGGGGCCAGAGAACACTGAAGCTTTCTTT. Amino acids: CATGGPENTEAFF.

In regard to this clonotype: Given a much more abundant clone one base away, this may be a read error. This chain connects TRBV15 to TRBJ2-6, with D perhaps matching TRBD1 or TRBD2 (5 bases each). Germline V lookup: CDR1 LNHNV, CDR2 YYDKDF (reference sequence). The CDR3 is 16 residues long. The CDR3: CATSRDLDSGANVPTF. Written as DNA, the CDR3 is TGTGCCACCAGCAGAGATTTGGACTCTGGGGCCAACGTCCCGACTTTC.

The chain joins TRBV10-1 to TRBJ2-7; possible D gene TRBD1, 5 bases. Per germline, CDR1 WNHNN and CDR2 SYGVQD (reference sequence). The length of the CDR3 is 14 residues. V lost 1 base and J 5 bases, leaving 12 bases between the germline ends. Here the CDR3 reads CASSEWQGMDEQYF. CDR3 sequence (DNA): TGCGCCAGCAGTGAGTGGCAGGGTATGGACGAGCAGTACTTC.

V gene TRBV20-1 combines with J gene TRBJ2-1; D uncertain. CDR3 length: 18 amino acids. V was shortened by 6 bases and J by 0 bases, with 24 bases between the two germline ends. Germline loops: CDR1 DFQATT, CDR2 SNEGSKA (reference sequence). The CDR3 nucleotides are TGCAGTGCCAGCGACGGTTACTACGGCGATAGCTCCTACAATGAGCAGTTCTTC. This codes for CSASDGYYGDSSYNEQFF.

Regarding this clonotype: A much larger clone lies a single base off, so this may be a read error. The rearrangement joins TRBV7-2 to TRBJ2-7; D unclear. Per the germline V gene, CDR1 is SGHTA and CDR2 is FQGNSA. Trimming removed 1 base at V and 7 bases at J, with 14 bases between. The CDR3 consists of 14 residues. The CDR3, as DNA: TGTGCCAGCAGCTTAGGAGTTCGGAACAATGAGCAGTACTTC. Translated, it gives CASSLGVRNNEQYF.

In the case of this clonotype: This CDR3 is missing its conserved last phenylalanine or tryptophan, likely due to a read error. V is TRBV6-5 and J is TRBJ1-1; 7 nucleotides agree with TRBD1. Germline V gene sequence: CDR1 MNHEY, CDR2 SVGAGI. This CDR3 spans 15 amino acids. The V segment lost 0 bases and the J segment 9 bases; nucleotides outside the gene matches: 10. The CDR3 coding sequence is TGTGCCAGCAGTTACTCGGGACAGCCCGGGACAAAAGCTTTCCTT. Residues: CASSYSGQPGTKAFL.

This clonotype was detected ten times or more. The chain joins TRBV20-1 to TRBJ2-7, with 7 nucleotides matching TRBD1. Germline V gene sequence: CDR1 DFQATT, CDR2 SNEGSKA (reference sequence). With 3 bases clipped from V and 2 bases from J, the junction kept 4 bases outside the gene matches. The CDR3 is made up of 13 amino acids. This CDR3 is CSASGQEPYEQYF. The DNA of the CDR3 is TGCAGTGCTAGTGGACAGGAACCCTACGAGCAGTACTTC.

This clonotype was counted ten times or more. The CDR3 bases are TGTGCCAGCAGTTTAAACAGGGGGCTTGGAAACACCATATATTTT. This codes for CASSLNRGLGNTIYF. The chain couples TRBV28 to TRBJ1-3; 9 nucleotides match TRBD1. Germline loops: CDR1 MDHEN, CDR2 SYDVKM. CDR3 length equals 15 residues. V lost 2 bases and J lost 3; bases outside the gene matches: 2.

This clonotype was observed at least ten times. This chain joins TRBV7-3 and TRBJ2-3; TRBD2 is a possible D gene (6 bases). The CDR3 has 16 residues. Germline V gene sequence: CDR1 SGHTA, CDR2 FQGTGA. V lost 2 bases and J lost 0, with 12 bases in between. The CDR3, as DNA: TGTGCCAGCAGCTTATTAGCGGCTACTAGCACAGATACGCAGTATTTT. It codes for CASSLLAATSTDTQYF.

This clonotype was picked up many times. The chain carries TRBV10-3 and TRBJ2-5; tentatively, D is TRBD1 (5 bases). The CDR3 is made up of 12 amino acids. V was cut by 6 bases and J by 4 bases, with 9 bases left in between. CDR1 ENHRY and CDR2 SYGVKD come from the germline V gene. The CDR3 region is CAIRGQGETQYF. CDR3 sequence (DNA): TGTGCCATCAGGGGGCAGGGAGAGACCCAGTACTTC.

There are many counts of this clonotype. The chain recombines TRBV27 with TRBJ2-5, with TRBD1 identical over 10 bases. Germline assignment: CDR1 MNHEY and CDR2 SMNVEV (reference sequence). The V and J ends lost 7 bases and 5 bases, in that order; junction bases with no gene match: 10. This CDR3 region has 15 residues. CDR3 sequence: CASKQRQGAGETQYF. As DNA, the CDR3 is TGTGCCAGCAAGCAGCGACAGGGGGCCGGTGAGACCCAGTACTTC.

The CDR3 loop is CATSAGRRNEQFF. CDR3 nucleotide sequence: TGTGCCACCAGTGCCGGCAGGAGGAATGAGCAGTTCTTC. The rearrangement joins TRBV15 to TRBJ2-1; TRBD2 is a possible D gene (5 bases). V lost 6 bases and J lost 7, with 13 bases in between. Looked up from germline, CDR1 is LNHNV and CDR2 is YYDKDF (reference sequence). The CDR3 consists of 13 residues.

At least ten counts were recorded for this clonotype. The V and J genes are TRBV7-3 and TRBJ1-1; D uncertain. Germline V gene lookup returns CDR1 SGHTA and CDR2 FQGTGA. Trimming removed 2 bases at V and 11 bases at J, with 18 bases between. This CDR3 comprises 14 residues. The CDR3 coding sequence is TGTGCCAGCAGCTTACTCCTTGTGCCCCTAGGGGCTTTCTTT. It is translated as CASSLLLVPLGAFF.

The chain employs TRBV13 and TRBJ1-2; 8 bases line up with TRBD1. CDR3 length equals 14 residues. Trimming took 0 bases from V and 6 from J; bases not matched to a gene: 3. Germline V gene lookup returns CDR1 PRHDT and CDR2 FYEKMQ (reference sequence). As DNA, the CDR3 is TGTGCCAGCAGCTTAGGACAGGGGGATGATGGCTACACCTTC. It codes for CASSLGQGDDGYTF.

CDR3 amino acids: CATSDLLSSRPDEQFF. Here the CDR3 DNA reads TGTGCCACCAGTGATTTGTTATCCAGTAGGCCCGATGAGCAGTTCTTC. The chain joins TRBV24-1 to TRBJ2-1; D is undetermined. The CDR3 is 16 residues long. From germline, CDR1 is KGHDR and CDR2 SFDVKD. Trimming stripped 0 bases from V and 8 bases from J, with 16 bases between.

This clonotype appeared many times. V and J are TRBV28 and TRBJ1-2; D ambiguous. Germline V gene data show CDR1 as MDHEN and CDR2 as SYDVKM. V dropped 6 bases and J dropped 6 bases, with 14 bases sitting between them. There are 13 residues in the CDR3. Here the CDR3 DNA reads TGTGCCAGCAGGGTGATCGATGGGAATGGCTACACCTTC. Its protein is CASRVIDGNGYTF.

In this sample, this clonotype turned up many times. The gene calls are TRBV29-1 and TRBJ2-3; tentative D call: TRBD2 (6 bases). V was trimmed by 3 bases and J by 1 base, leaving 11 bases between them. This CDR3 contains 14 residues. Per germline, CDR1 SQVTM and CDR2 ANQGSEA. CDR3 in amino acids: CSVDARGRTDTQYF. The CDR3 DNA sequence: TGCAGCGTTGACGCGCGGGGCCGCACAGATACGCAGTATTTT.

This clonotype was picked up a small number of times. This chain joins TRBV19 and TRBJ2-5, with TRBD2 identical over 9 bases. Germline V gene sequence: CDR1 LNHDA, CDR2 SQIVND (reference sequence). The J segment lost 5 bases and the V segment lost 5 bases, leaving 12 bases of the junction unmatched. There are 16 residues in the CDR3. CDR3 sequence: CASSVARGRAMETQYF. The CDR3, as DNA: TGTGCCAGTAGTGTTGCCCGCGGGAGGGCCATGGAGACCCAGTACTTC.

This clonotype was counted at least ten times. The chain joins TRBV6-1 to TRBJ1-6, with D unclear. CDR1 is MNHNS, CDR2 SASEGT, per germline. The germline V and J ends were trimmed by 6 bases and 11 bases, with 14 bases remaining between them. This CDR3 comprises 13 residues. This CDR3 is CASSYSRGAPLHF. The CDR3 nucleotides read TGTGCCAGCAGCTATTCACGAGGTGCACCCCTCCACTTT.

Here the CDR3 DNA reads TGCGCCAGCAGCTTGCGGGCCGTTAGCGGGAGCGAGCAGTACTTC. Translated: CASSLRAVSGSEQYF. The rearrangement uses TRBV5-1 and TRBJ2-7; 9 nucleotides agree with TRBD2. The trim removed 1 base at V and 6 bases at J, leaving 8 bases unmatched. The germline CDR1 and CDR2 sequences are SGHRS and YFSETQ. The CDR3 has 15 amino acids.

This clonotype was found many times. This rearrangement joins TRBV7-3 to TRBJ2-3; D gene unclear. This CDR3 contains 14 residues. Between the trimmed V and J ends, which lost 5 bases and 4 bases, there was a span of 13 bases. Germline CDR1 is SGHTA and CDR2 is FQGTGA. The DNA of the CDR3 is TGTGCCAGCAGCCCCCTGGGCGGACCAGATACGCAGTATTTT. This encodes CASSPLGGPDTQYF.

This clonotype was found many times. In DNA form, the CDR3 reads TGTGCCAGCAGCGTAGACCCCCGCTACGGGGGAGGCAATGAGCAGTTCTTC. Translation gives CASSVDPRYGGGNEQFF. The chain joins TRBV9 to TRBJ2-1, with D possibly TRBD2 on 6 matching bases. The CDR3 is made up of 17 amino acids. Trimming pared 0 bases from V and 6 bases from J, leaving 19 bases between. Germline CDR1 is SGDLS and CDR2 is YYNGEE. Full variable domain (missing parts from reference TRBV9 and TRBJ2-1): DSGVTQTPKHLITATGQRVTLRCSPRSGDLSVYWYQQSLDQGLQFLIQYYNGEERAKGNILERFSAQQFPDLHSELNLSSLELGDSALYFCASSVDPRYGGGNEQFFGPGTRLTVL.

In its sample, this clonotype was seen a few times. The chain couples TRBV20-1 to TRBJ2-3; TRBD2 matches at 8 bases. The CDR3 has 19 residues. The germline V gene has CDR1 DFQATT and CDR2 SNEGSKA (reference sequence). V was clipped by 6 bases and J by 6 bases; unmatched bases: 26. CDR3 in amino acids: CSAKARITGASGWGDTQYF. Written as DNA, the CDR3 is TGCAGTGCCAAAGCCCGCATTACCGGGGCTAGCGGGTGGGGGGATACGCAGTATTTT.

CDR3 nucleotide sequence: TGTGCCAGCAGACGGGGACAGGGTGGCAATCAGCCCCAGCATTTT. It codes for CASRRGQGGNQPQHF. This sequence joins TRBV6-1 and TRBJ1-5, with TRBD1 matching 9 bases. The CDR3 extends over 15 amino acids. With 6 bases clipped from V and 2 bases from J, the junction kept 5 bases outside the gene matches. Per the germline V gene, CDR1 is MNHNS and CDR2 is SASEGT.